This T cell receptor (beta chain) was found in a study of cytomegalovirus exposure and HLA in healthy donors. It was with 60 Vbeta and 13 Jbeta primers that the PCR ran. Assay: immunoSEQ multiplex PCR; the TCRdb copy retains only in-frame clones and omits some. The repertoire holds approximately 150,000 clones, around 82% seen once, with about 1% in the top ten. The CDR3 has 16 residues. V shed 3 bases, J shed 3 bases, and the junction held 5 bases outside the gene matches. The germline V gene encodes CDR1 KGHSH and CDR2 LQKENI. The receptor was isolated from a man under 40 in good health and CMV-seronegative. The chain couples TRBV18 to TRBJ2-3, with 11 positions matching TRBD2. Sequenced input: PBMCs. The CDR3: CASSPLLAGATDTQYF. In nucleotides, the CDR3 is TGTGCCAGCTCACCTCTACTAGCGGGAGCTACAGATACGCAGTATTTT.